This entry lists 17 T cell receptor beta chains sequenced from one sample in a study of OX40 agonist ivuxolimab in advanced cancers. Method: immunoSEQ multiplex PCR; TCRdb's copy keeps in-frame clones and lacks some. The sample consists of about 120,000 clones, approximately 92% of them appearing once. The input for sequencing was CD4+ or CD8+ T cells sorted from blood, taken in a trial of the OX40 agonist ivuxolimab. The receptor set was obtained from an adult with an advanced solid tumor such as melanoma, head and neck, liver or kidney cancer.

J is TRBJ2-5 and V is TRBV5-5; D is uncertain. Germline V gene sequence: CDR1 SGHKS, CDR2 YYEKEE (reference sequence). Deletions cut 3 bases from V and 9 bases from J, with 18 bases between. This CDR3 contains 14 residues. CDR3 protein: CASSSGPEQLAQYF. DNA for the CDR3: TGTGCCAGCAGCTCCGGACCAGAGCAATTGGCCCAGTACTTC.

This chain connects TRBV5-8 to TRBJ2-3; 16 bases line up with TRBD2. The CDR3 runs to 17 residues. V shed 3 bases, J shed 7 bases, and the junction held 8 bases outside the gene matches. Germline assignment: CDR1 SGHTS and CDR2 YDEGEE. DNA for the CDR3: TGTGCCAGCAGCTCAACCGGGACTAGCGGGGGGGCTAATACGCAGTATTTT. The encoded protein is CASSSTGTSGGANTQYF.

The chain recombines TRBV5-5 with TRBJ2-5, with TRBD1 identical over 9 bases. V trimming: 3 bases; J trimming: 5 bases; junction bases outside the gene matches: 8. In germline, CDR1 is SGHKS, CDR2 YYEKEE (reference sequence). The CDR3 is 15 amino acids. In DNA form, the CDR3 reads TGTGCCAGCAGCTCACGACAGGGGGATCTGGAGACCCAGTACTTC. This translates into CASSSRQGDLETQYF.

Points on this clone: Other DNA sequences in the same sample also yield this CDR3. The chain carries TRBV6-6 and TRBJ2-1; 9 nucleotides agree with TRBD1. The CDR3 spans 16 residues. Germline V lookup: CDR1 MNHNY, CDR2 SVGAGI (reference sequence). V was pared by 10 bases and J by 0 bases, with 10 bases of the junction left unmatched. In nucleotides, the CDR3 is TGTGCCACCGCGCCGGGACAGGGAAGCTCCTACAATGAGCAGTTCTTC. It yields the protein CATAPGQGSSYNEQFF.

V gene TRBV9 combines with J gene TRBJ1-3, with 7 bases aligning to TRBD1. The CDR3 extends over 16 amino acids. The ends lost 0 bases at V and 3 bases at J; junction bases unmatched: 6. Germline V gene lookup returns CDR1 SGDLS and CDR2 YYNGEE. The CDR3 bases are TGTGCCAGCAGCGTAGGAGACAGGGCTATTGGAAACACCATATATTTT. This encodes CASSVGDRAIGNTIYF.

Comment on this clone: Distinct nucleotide sequences in the sample also encode this CDR3. The V call is TRBV30, the J call TRBJ2-3; D ambiguous. Per germline, CDR1 GTSNPN and CDR2 SVGIG (reference sequence). CDR3 length equals 11 residues. Trimming left V 1 base short and J 4 bases short, with 3 bases between. CDR3 protein: CAWSGADTQYF. The CDR3 DNA is TGTGCCTGGAGTGGGGCAGATACGCAGTATTTT.

The chain employs TRBV28 and TRBJ2-3; 14 nucleotides match TRBD2. This CDR3 is built from 21 residues. V lost 4 bases and J lost 0; bases outside the gene matches: 15. The germline V gene has CDR1 MDHEN and CDR2 SYDVKM. The CDR3 DNA reads TGTGCCAGCAGTTCGTATGCCCTGACTAGCGGGGGGGCGGGAAGCACAGATACGCAGTATTTT. This sequence encodes CASSSYALTSGGAGSTDTQYF.

The V call is TRBV30, the J call TRBJ1-4; D call uncertain. Trimming took off 3 bases at V and 7 bases at J, with 15 bases between the two ends. CDR1 is GTSNPN and CDR2 is SVGIG in the germline V gene (reference sequence). The CDR3 is 14 residues long. The CDR3 region is CAWSGKQSFEKLFF. In nucleotides, the CDR3 is TGTGCCTGGAGCGGAAAACAGTCTTTTGAAAAACTGTTTTTT.

This chain links TRBV7-3 with TRBJ1-1; D remains ambiguous. Germline V gene lookup returns CDR1 SGHTA and CDR2 FQGTGA. This CDR3 has 16 residues. V lost 4 bases, J lost 3 bases, and 18 bases lay in between. The CDR3 DNA follows: TGTGCCAGCAGCTCCCCCTGTAGGGCGGCGGACACTGAAGCTTTCTTT. It translates to CASSSPCRAADTEAFF.

J is TRBJ2-1 and V is TRBV10-3, with 7 bases that match TRBD1. Germline values: CDR1 ENHRY, CDR2 SYGVKD. Losses at the gene ends were 6 bases for V and 9 bases for J; bases not matched to a gene: 8. CDR3 length equals 13 residues. CDR3 nucleotide sequence: TGTGCCATCAGAAAGACAGGGCTGGCTGAGCAGTTCTTC. Residues: CAIRKTGLAEQFF.

V is TRBV2 and J is TRBJ1-1, with D tentatively TRBD1 (6 bases). Germline lookup yields CDR1 SNHLY and CDR2 FYNNEI. The CDR3 loop spans 13 amino acids. V was cut by 6 bases and J by 3 bases, with 11 bases left in between. CDR3 bases: TGTGCCAGCAGCGGGACACTATACACTGAAGCTTTCTTT. Its protein is CASSGTLYTEAFF.

This clone has just one count. The chain combines TRBV11-1 with TRBJ1-2; 8 nucleotides agree with TRBD1. V shed 0 bases and J 6 bases; nucleotides not matched to a gene: 9. This CDR3 is built from 16 residues. Germline CDR1 is SGHAT and CDR2 is FQDESV (reference sequence). CDR3 DNA sequence: TGTGCCAGCAGCTTAGCTGGGTCAGGGGGCGCAGATGGCTACACCTTC. Translation: CASSLAGSGGADGYTF.

The chain links TRBV5-1 to TRBJ2-7; no reliable D call. V gave up 5 bases and J gave up 3 bases, with 6 bases separating them. The germline CDR1 and CDR2 sequences are SGHRS and YFSETQ. There are 11 residues in the CDR3. The chain's CDR3 is CASRLNYEQYF. CDR3 bases: TGCGCCAGCAGGCTGAACTACGAGCAGTACTTC.

CDR3 in DNA: TGTGCCAGCAGCGTAGAAGAAGGGAATAGCTATGGCTACACCTTC. Translated: CASSVEEGNSYGYTF. The V and J genes are TRBV9 and TRBJ1-2; no reliable D call. Germline lookup yields CDR1 SGDLS and CDR2 YYNGEE. The CDR3 is made up of 15 amino acids. Deletions cut 0 bases from V and 4 bases from J, with 13 bases between. The entire variable domain, with the rest obtained from reference TRBV9 and TRBJ1-2, is as follows: DSGVTQTPKHLITATGQRVTLRCSPRSGDLSVYWYQQSLDQGLQFLIQYYNGEERAKGNILERFSAQQFPDLHSELNLSSLELGDSALYFCASSVEEGNSYGYTFGSGTRLTVV.

The rearrangement joins TRBV30 to TRBJ1-2; TRBD1 aligns across 8 bases. CDR3 length: 13 residues. With V trimmed by 0 bases and J by 8 bases, 5 bases remained unmatched. Germline lookup yields CDR1 GTSNPN and CDR2 SVGIG (reference sequence). CDR3 DNA: TGTGCCTGGAGTGTCCGGACAGGGCAGGGCTACACCTTC. Translating it yields CAWSVRTGQGYTF.

The rearrangement joins TRBV4-2 to TRBJ1-2; no definite D call. V lost 0 bases and J lost 3, with 8 bases in between. Per germline, CDR1 LGHNA and CDR2 YNFKEQ. This CDR3 region has 14 residues. CDR3 residues: CASSQDRRDYGYTF. The CDR3 coding sequence is TGTGCCAGCAGCCAAGATAGGAGGGACTATGGCTACACCTTC.

The V call is TRBV21-1, the J call TRBJ2-7; no check of the table's D call, TRBD1, against the DNA was made. TRBV21-1 represents a pseudogene. This CDR3 spans 13 amino acids. The CDR3 spells CASSTGRAYEQYF. The CDR3 DNA sequence: TGTGCCAGCAGCACTGGCAGGGCTTACGAGCAGTACTTC.